The 25 T cell receptor beta chains below were found in one sample sequenced in a study of molecular identifiers for immune sequencing clone quantification. TCRdb called the PCR reads again in MiXCR, with one record for every CDR3 protein. The repertoire holds about 640,000 distinct CDR3 sequences, with 15% to 20% as singletons. The sequencing sample was made of naive CD8+ T cells from blood, with Jurkat cell RNA spiked in. Subset given: FACS-sorted CD8+CD4-CCR7+CD45RA+ naive T cells. Source of these receptors: a human donor in good health. Some libraries in this study had Jurkat cell RNA spiked in.

This clonotype was recorded many times. V usage is TRBV7-6 and J usage is TRBJ2-3; 7 bases agree with TRBD1. The CDR3 runs to 15 residues. Trimming at V came to 5 bases and at J to 1 base, leaving 6 bases not matched to a gene. Germline loops: CDR1 SGHVS, CDR2 FNYEAQ. The CDR3 DNA reads as TGTGCCAGCAGCGCCCGACAGGGTGGCACAGATACGCAGTATTTT. It encodes CASSARQGGTDTQYF.

Ten or more counts support this clonotype. The chain couples TRBV4-1 to TRBJ2-7; D assignment may be TRBD1 or TRBD2 (5 bases each). Germline V gene data show CDR1 as MGHRA and CDR2 as YSYEKL. The germline V and J ends were trimmed by 0 bases and 7 bases, with 10 bases remaining between them. This CDR3 has 13 amino acids. The CDR3 protein is CASSQEGVREQYF. CDR3 sequence (DNA): TGCGCCAGCAGCCAAGAGGGGGTCCGTGAGCAGTACTTC.

The sample holds many counts of this clonotype. The chain carries TRBV29-1 and TRBJ2-3; D may be TRBD1 (6 bases). Trimming took off 6 bases at V and 7 bases at J, with 23 bases between the two ends. The CDR3 runs 15 residues. The V gene's germline CDR1 is SQVTM and CDR2 ANQGSEA. This CDR3 reads CSVVPQGKTQNTQYF. CDR3 nucleotides: TGCAGCGTCGTCCCACAGGGCAAAACGCAAAATACGCAGTATTTT.

This clonotype appeared a few times. A much larger clone sits a single nucleotide away, making a read error possible. The chain recombines TRBV15 with TRBJ1-5; D is undetermined. The CDR3 is 17 amino acids. Germline V gives CDR1 LNHNV, CDR2 YYDKDF (reference sequence). The CDR3: CATNRDRHTERSQPQHF. CDR3 nucleotides: TGTGCCACCAACAGAGACCGTCACACTGAGCGAAGCCAGCCCCAGCATTTT.

The table lists this clonotype with many counts. V usage is TRBV4-1 and J usage is TRBJ2-7, with D uncertain. The V end was cut by 0 bases, the J end by 6 bases, with 15 bases between. Looked up from germline, CDR1 is MGHRA and CDR2 is YSYEKL. The CDR3 consists of 15 residues. The CDR3, as DNA: TGCGCCAGCAGCCAAGATTTAACAGCCGGAAGCGAGCAGTACTTC. This codes for CASSQDLTAGSEQYF.

The chain links TRBV27 to TRBJ1-4; TRBD1 matches at 12 bases. Looked up from germline, CDR1 is MNHEY and CDR2 is SMNVEV (reference sequence). This CDR3 is built from 18 residues. V lost 5 bases to trimming and J lost 0 bases; unmatched junction nucleotides: 7. The CDR3 nucleotides read TGTGCCAGCAGTCTCCTAGGGACAGGGGGCGCAACTAATGAAAAACTGTTTTTT. Protein: CASSLLGTGGATNEKLFF. Supplemented by reference TRBV27 and TRBJ1-4, the full variable domain reads EAQVTQNPRYLITVTGKKLTVTCSQNMNHEYMSWYRQDPGLGLRQIYYSMNVEVTDKGDVPEGYKVSRKEKRNFPLILESPSPNQTSLYFCASSLLGTGGATNEKLFFGSGTQLSVL.

Concerning this clonotype: This may arise from a read error, as a much more abundant clone is one base away. The chain employs TRBV5-1 and TRBJ1-2; perhaps TRBD1 as D (6 bases). The length of the CDR3 is 17 residues. Germline V lookup: CDR1 SGHRS, CDR2 YFSETQ. The CDR3 DNA sequence: TGCGCCAGCAGCTTGGTCCCCCAGCAGGGGATGGACTATAGCTACACCTTC. Its translation is CASSLVPQQGMDYSYTF.

In this sample, this clonotype turned up many times. The rearrangement links TRBV27 to TRBJ2-7; 7 positions agree with TRBD1. The trim removed 5 bases at V and 0 bases at J, leaving 10 bases unmatched. The germline V gene has CDR1 MNHEY and CDR2 SMNVEV (reference sequence). CDR3 length equals 16 residues. CDR3 amino acids: CASSPDTGVSSYEQYF. The CDR3 DNA reads as TGTGCCAGCAGTCCCGATACAGGGGTTAGCTCCTACGAGCAGTACTTC.

This clonotype came up a few times. The gene calls are TRBV20-1 and TRBJ2-3, with D unclear. V shed 5 bases and J shed 2 bases, with 5 bases lying between them. The CDR3 is 11 residues long. The V gene's germline CDR1 is DFQATT and CDR2 SNEGSKA (reference sequence). The CDR3: CSAAYTDTQYF. The CDR3 DNA sequence: TGCAGTGCTGCCTACACAGATACGCAGTATTTT.

This chain joins TRBV4-3 and TRBJ2-1; possibly TRBD2 for D (5 bases). Germline loops: CDR1 LGHNA, CDR2 YSLEER. CDR3 length: 15 residues. V was clipped by 1 base and J by 9 bases, with 16 bases between them. Written as DNA, the CDR3 is TGCGCCAGCAGCCAAGGGAGGTCCCTTCCAAGTGAGCAGTTCTTC. Its translation is CASSQGRSLPSEQFF.

This clonotype is a singleton in its sample. One end of the junction is discordant with germline, which a read error may explain. The chain is built from TRBV4-3 and TRBJ1-4, with D possibly being TRBD1 (5 bases). The CDR3 is 14 amino acids. Germline CDR1 is LGHNA and CDR2 is YSLEER. The CDR3 coding sequence is TGCGCCAGCGGCCAGAGGGGTACTAATGAAAAACCGTTTTTT. Its protein is CASGQRGTNEKPFF.

This clonotype has ten or more counts. The gene calls are TRBV20-1 and TRBJ2-7; the D gene is possibly TRBD2 (6 bases). With 6 bases removed from V and 0 bases from J, the gap between germline ends came to 15 bases. CDR3 length: 14 amino acids. Germline-derived CDR1 and CDR2 are DFQATT and SNEGSKA (reference sequence). As DNA, the CDR3 is TGCAGTGCCAGCGGTAGCGGAAGCTCCTACGAGCAGTACTTC. It specifies CSASGSGSSYEQYF.

This clonotype was detected a few times. A read error may be the cause here, since a much bigger clone is one base away. The V gene is TRBV4-3, the J gene TRBJ1-1, with TRBD1 identical over 8 bases. Germline assignment: CDR1 LGHNA and CDR2 YSLEER. The CDR3 spans 14 residues. With V trimmed by 4 bases and J by 3 bases, 4 bases remained unmatched. The CDR3 loop reads CASSRDRGHTEAFF. CDR3 coding DNA: TGCGCCAGCAGCCGAGACAGGGGTCACACTGAAGCTTTCTTT.

The CDR3 region is CASSQGQDTQYF. The CDR3 coding sequence is TGCGCCAGCAGCCAAGGTCAAGATACGCAGTATTTT. This chain links TRBV4-1 with TRBJ2-3; D not resolved. The germline V gene encodes CDR1 MGHRA and CDR2 YSYEKL. V gave up 1 base and J gave up 5 bases, with 4 bases separating them. This CDR3 is built from 12 residues.

The rearrangement joins TRBV6-6 to TRBJ2-2, with 7 bases that match TRBD2. V was clipped by 7 bases and J by 4 bases; unmatched bases: 9. Germline V CDR1 and CDR2: MNHNY, SVGAGI (reference sequence). This CDR3 is built from 15 residues. The CDR3 DNA follows: TGTGCCAGCACCACGCCGTGGGGGGGCACCGGGGAGCTGTTTTTT. Translation: CASTTPWGGTGELFF.

Details on this clonotype: No conserved phenylalanine or tryptophan is present at the end of the CDR3, so a read error is the likely explanation. The rearrangement uses TRBV6-5 and TRBJ2-7, with 8 bases lining up with TRBD1. This CDR3 contains 12 residues. Germline assignment: CDR1 MNHEY and CDR2 SVGAGI. Trimming cost V 4 bases and J 4 bases; bases outside gene matches: 0. CDR3 region: CASSWTGYEQYL. The CDR3, as DNA: TGTGCCAGCAGTTGGACAGGGTACGAGCAGTACCTC.

This clonotype was counted at least ten times. CDR3 amino acids: CSAGPSAATNEKLFF. The CDR3 region has the DNA TGCAGCGCCGGACCGTCAGCAGCAACTAATGAAAAACTGTTTTTT. This rearrangement joins TRBV29-1 to TRBJ1-4; unclear D gene. From germline, CDR1 is SQVTM and CDR2 ANQGSEA. V was clipped by 7 bases and J by 0 bases, with 15 bases between them. This CDR3 contains 15 residues.

The CDR3 coding sequence is TGTGCCAGCAGTTTAAGCGGGGGGGCGGCAGATACGCAGTATTTT. Translating it yields CASSLSGGAADTQYF. The rearrangement uses TRBV12-3 or TRBV12-4 and TRBJ2-3, with 10 bases identical to TRBD2. The CDR3 is made up of 15 amino acids. Trimming removed 2 bases from V and 4 bases from J; junction bases left unmatched: 3.

Worth noting for this clonotype: It may be a read error: a sequence one base away is much more abundant. V is TRBV6-5 and J is TRBJ2-5; no clear D gene. This CDR3 has 14 amino acids. Germline assignment: CDR1 MNHEY and CDR2 SVGAGI. Between the trimmed V and J ends, which lost 0 bases and 2 bases, there was a span of 7 bases. The CDR3 nucleotides are TGTGCCAGCAGTTACTCGGTGGCACAAGAGACCCAGTACTTC. Its translation: CASSYSVAQETQYF.

Notes on this clonotype: A much larger clone lies a single base off, so this may be a read error. No conserved phenylalanine or tryptophan ends this CDR3, so it is likely a read error. The DNA of the CDR3 is TGTGCCAGCAGCCTACTCGGACAGGGGGCGAACGAGCAGTACTCC. Protein sequence: CASSLLGQGANEQYS. The genes are TRBV5-3 and TRBJ2-7, with 11 positions matching TRBD1. TRBV5-3 is classed as an ORF, of uncertain function. This CDR3 comprises 15 residues. J lost 5 bases, V lost 8 bases, and 12 bases had no gene match.

This clonotype is a singleton in its sample. The CDR3 ends on some other residue instead of the conserved phenylalanine or tryptophan, so this is likely a read error. V gene TRBV27 combines with J gene TRBJ1-5, with no clear D. Germline CDR1 is MNHEY and CDR2 is SMNVEV (reference sequence). Deletions cut 5 bases from V and 0 bases from J, with 5 bases between. The CDR3 spans 13 residues. Here the CDR3 DNA reads TGTGCCAGCAGTAGCTATAGCAATCAGCCCCAGCATCTT. Residues: CASSSYSNQPQHL.

The chain uses TRBV4-3 and TRBJ1-2; D possibly corresponds to TRBD1 (5 bases). The V end was cut by 2 bases, the J end by 4 bases, with 23 bases between. The CDR3 runs to 18 residues. Germline assignment: CDR1 LGHNA and CDR2 YSLEER. The CDR3 DNA sequence: TGCGCCAGCAGCCAAAAACCATCCGGCCCAGGGCGCGGCTATGGCTACACCTTC. Protein: CASSQKPSGPGRGYGYTF.

This clonotype was observed a handful of times. A clone one base away is much larger, so this may be a read error. This sequence joins TRBV6-5 and TRBJ1-5, with D tentatively TRBD1 (6 bases). From germline, CDR1 is MNHEY and CDR2 SVGAGI. The CDR3 covers 14 residues. The CDR3 sequence: CASSYEGGNQPQRF. CDR3 nucleotides: TGTGCCAGCAGTTACGAAGGGGGTAATCAGCCCCAGCGTTTT.

To note about this clonotype: One end of the junction is discordant with germline, which a read error may explain. The V gene is TRBV27, the J gene TRBJ2-3; a possible D gene is TRBD2 (5 bases). The CDR3 length is 13 residues. Germline V gene sequence: CDR1 MNHEY, CDR2 SMNVEV (reference sequence). This CDR3 reads CASSLGVGDAQYF. As DNA, the CDR3 is TGTGCCAGCAGTTTGGGAGTGGGAGATGCGCAGTATTTT.

This clonotype was recorded at least ten times. V usage is TRBV6-2 or TRBV6-3 and J usage is TRBJ2-6, with no clear D. Germline V gene lookup returns CDR1 MNHEY and CDR2 SVGEGT. The CDR3 sequence is 11 residues long. The germline V and J ends were trimmed by 7 bases and 4 bases, with 2 bases remaining between them. The CDR3 DNA sequence: TGTGCCAGCACCGGGGCCAACGTCCTGACTTTC. It is translated as CASTGANVLTF.